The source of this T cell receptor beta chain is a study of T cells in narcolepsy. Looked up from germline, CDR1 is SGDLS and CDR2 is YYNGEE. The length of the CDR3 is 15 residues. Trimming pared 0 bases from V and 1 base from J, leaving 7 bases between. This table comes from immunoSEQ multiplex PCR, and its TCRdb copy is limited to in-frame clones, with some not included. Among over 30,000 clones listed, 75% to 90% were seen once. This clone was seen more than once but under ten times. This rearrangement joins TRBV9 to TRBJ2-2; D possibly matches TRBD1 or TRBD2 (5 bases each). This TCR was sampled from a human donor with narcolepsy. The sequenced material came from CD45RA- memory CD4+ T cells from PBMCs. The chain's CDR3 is CASSVGGGNTGELFF. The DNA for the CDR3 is TGTGCCAGCAGCGTAGGTGGGGGGAACACCGGGGAGCTGTTTTTT.